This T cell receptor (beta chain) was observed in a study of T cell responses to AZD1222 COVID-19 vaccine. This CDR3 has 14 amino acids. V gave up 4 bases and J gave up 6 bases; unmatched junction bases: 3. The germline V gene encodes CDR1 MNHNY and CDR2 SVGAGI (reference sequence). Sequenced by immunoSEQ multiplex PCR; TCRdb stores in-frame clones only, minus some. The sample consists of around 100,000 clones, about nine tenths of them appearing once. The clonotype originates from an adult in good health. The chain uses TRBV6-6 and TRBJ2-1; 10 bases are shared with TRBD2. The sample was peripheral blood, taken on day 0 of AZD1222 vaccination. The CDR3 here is CASSFSGRINEQFF. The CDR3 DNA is TGTGCCAGCAGTTTTAGCGGGAGGATCAATGAGCAGTTCTTC.